This T cell receptor (beta chain) was sequenced during a study of response to subunit inactivated influenza vaccine. Regarding the study as a whole: T cells newly recruited by each seasonal influenza vaccination are few, the authors suggested.

TCRdb re-called the RT-PCR reads through MiXCR, storing one row per CDR3 protein. Of about 580,000 distinct CDR3 sequences listed, about 15% are singletons. This CDR3 is built from 13 residues. Per the germline V gene, CDR1 is SGHDT and CDR2 is YYEEEE. Trimming stripped 4 bases from V and 9 bases from J, with 14 bases between. The table lists this clonotype with a count of one. The antigen remains undetermined. This sequence originates from a man in his fifties or sixties who received an inactivated influenza vaccine. The sample consisted of PBMCs from blood, taken 11 to 12 days after vaccination. V usage is TRBV5-6 and J usage is TRBJ2-1; perhaps TRBD2 as D (5 bases). The CDR3 DNA follows: TGTGCCAGCAGCCCCGAGAGGGTTAGTGAGCAGTTCTTC. It encodes CASSPERVSEQFF.